The 27 T cell receptor beta chains presented below share a single source sample, sequenced in a study of identical twins. In TCRdb, the 5' RACE reads were re-called with MiXCR into one record per CDR3 protein. The sample includes roughly 350,000 distinct CDR3 sequences, 9% to 15% of them seen just once. The data were also submitted as part of a second study, on yellow fever vaccine responses in identical twins.

The sample consisted of CD8+ T cells sorted from blood. Every receptor here comes from a woman aged 18-30 years in good health.

The chain carries TRBV27 and TRBJ1-4; D gene uncertain. With 1 base removed from V and 6 bases from J, the gap between germline ends came to 6 bases. This CDR3 is 13 amino acids long. CDR1 is MNHEY and CDR2 is SMNVEV in the germline V gene (reference sequence). The CDR3 DNA reads TGTGCCAGCAGTTTATTTCCATATGAAAAACTGTTTTTT. Translation gives CASSLFPYEKLFF.

The chain joins TRBV9 to TRBJ2-2; D not resolved. Trimming cost V 4 bases and J 1 base, with 8 bases left between them. The CDR3 has 14 amino acids. Germline V gene data show CDR1 as SGDLS and CDR2 as YYNGEE. CDR3 nucleotide sequence: TGTGCCAGCAGCCCTAGGCAGAACACCGGGGAGCTGTTTTTT. It yields the protein CASSPRQNTGELFF.

The V gene is TRBV6-5, the J gene TRBJ2-7; 10 bases line up with TRBD1. The CDR3 has 15 residues. After removal of 2 bases from V and 3 bases from J, the junction contained 4 bases not matched to a gene. The germline V gene encodes CDR1 MNHEY and CDR2 SVGAGI. CDR3: CASSYGTGEGYEQYF. CDR3 nucleotides: TGTGCCAGCAGTTACGGGACAGGGGAGGGCTACGAGCAGTACTTC.

The table lists this clonotype with many counts. The V call is TRBV5-6, the J call TRBJ2-7; D is uncertain. The germline CDR1 and CDR2 sequences are SGHDT and YYEEEE. The CDR3 runs 14 residues. Trimming removed 2 bases at V and 3 bases at J, with 12 bases between. CDR3 protein: CASSFMTMNYEQYF. The CDR3 nucleotides are TGTGCCAGCAGCTTCATGACAATGAACTACGAGCAGTACTTC.

At least ten counts were recorded for this clonotype. J is TRBJ1-1 and V is TRBV6-5; TRBD1 might be the D (5 bases). V lost 3 bases to trimming and J lost 1 base, with 6 bases between them. CDR3 length equals 13 residues. Germline V gene sequence: CDR1 MNHEY, CDR2 SVGAGI. CDR3 loop: CASSYGGNTEAFF. The CDR3 nucleotides read TGTGCCAGCAGTTATGGGGGGAACACTGAAGCTTTCTTT.

This chain joins TRBV7-9 and TRBJ2-7, with 7 positions matching TRBD2. After removal of 3 bases from V and 5 bases from J, the junction contained 7 bases not matched to a gene. This CDR3 is built from 14 residues. The germline V gene has CDR1 SEHNR and CDR2 FQNEAQ (reference sequence). The CDR3 reads CASSLAGVGDEQYF. CDR3 DNA sequence: TGTGCCAGCAGCTTGGCGGGAGTTGGCGACGAGCAGTACTTC.

This clonotype has a handful of counts. This chain connects TRBV9 to TRBJ2-7; TRBD2 might be the D (6 bases). V was clipped by 1 base and J by 7 bases, with 18 bases between them. The CDR3 has 15 amino acids. Germline V gives CDR1 SGDLS, CDR2 YYNGEE. CDR3 region: CASSVSSGEAEEQYF. The CDR3 region has the DNA TGTGCCAGCAGCGTATCTTCGGGAGAAGCGGAAGAGCAGTACTTC.

J is TRBJ2-3 and V is TRBV28; tentatively, D is TRBD1 (6 bases). Trimming pared 6 bases from V and 2 bases from J, leaving 12 bases between. Per germline, CDR1 MDHEN and CDR2 SYDVKM. The CDR3 loop spans 14 amino acids. This chain's CDR3 is CASSIDRYTDTQYF. The CDR3 region has the DNA TGTGCCAGCAGCATAGACAGGTACACAGATACGCAGTATTTT. Looking up the rest from reference TRBV28 and TRBJ2-3 gives the full variable domain: DVKVTQSSRYLVKRTGEKVFLECVQDMDHENMFWYRQDPGLGLRLIYFSYDVKMKEKGDIPEGYSVSREKKERFSLILESASTNQTSMYLCASSIDRYTDTQYFGPGTRLTVL.

This clonotype was found a few times. The rearrangement joins TRBV5-6 to TRBJ2-2, with 12 positions matching TRBD1. The CDR3 is made up of 17 amino acids. V shed 3 bases, J shed 4 bases, and the junction held 7 bases outside the gene matches. Germline CDR1 is SGHDT and CDR2 is YYEEEE. The CDR3: CASSSSGTGGTTGELFF. In DNA, the CDR3 is TGTGCCAGCAGCTCGTCTGGGACAGGGGGCACCACCGGGGAGCTGTTTTTT.

A few counts support this clonotype. The V gene is TRBV11-3, the J gene TRBJ2-1, with 8 bases lining up with TRBD2. J lost 4 bases, V lost 0 bases, and 8 bases had no gene match. Germline values: CDR1 SGHNT, CDR2 YENEEA. The CDR3 spans 17 residues. The CDR3 region has the DNA TGTGCCAGCAGCTTAGAGTTGGCGGGAGGAGCTTACAATGAGCAGTTCTTC. The encoded protein is CASSLELAGGAYNEQFF. The full variable domain, completed using reference TRBV11-3 and TRBJ2-1, is EAGVVQSPRYKIIEKKQPVAFWCNPISGHNTLYWYLQNLGQGPELLIRYENEEAVDDSQLPKDRFSAERLKGVDSTLKIQPAELGDSAVYLCASSLELAGGAYNEQFFGPGTRLTVL.

V and J are TRBV12-3 or TRBV12-4 and TRBJ1-1; D uncertain. The V gene lost 5 bases and the J gene lost 3 bases, with 13 bases spanning the gap. There are 14 residues in the CDR3. CDR3 sequence (DNA): TGTGCCAGCAGTAAGACTTTCGTGGACACTGAAGCTTTCTTT. Encoded protein: CASSKTFVDTEAFF.

The chain combines TRBV12-3 or TRBV12-4 with TRBJ2-1; 13 nucleotides agree with TRBD2. Trimming at V came to 7 bases and at J to 2 bases, leaving 14 bases not matched to a gene. CDR3 size: 19 residues. The CDR3, as DNA: TGTGCCAGCACCAAATCGTATGGACTAGCGGGAGAAGCCTACAATGAGCAGTTCTTC. Translation: CASTKSYGLAGEAYNEQFF.

This clonotype occurred a few times. The chain employs TRBV5-5 and TRBJ1-5; weak D call: TRBD1 (6 bases). CDR3 length equals 15 residues. The germline CDR1 and CDR2 sequences are SGHKS and YYEKEE (reference sequence). V dropped 4 bases and J dropped 9 bases, with 20 bases sitting between them. The CDR3 nucleotides are TGTGCCAGCAGCCTAAATACCGGGACAACAAGGCCCCAGCATTTT. It is translated as CASSLNTGTTRPQHF.

In its sample, this clonotype was seen a few times. This chain uses TRBV20-1 with TRBJ2-3; 11 positions agree with TRBD2. Germline V gene sequence: CDR1 DFQATT, CDR2 SNEGSKA (reference sequence). J lost 1 base, V lost 6 bases, and 3 bases had no gene match. This CDR3 is built from 14 residues. CDR3 region: CSATTSGGTDTQYF. The CDR3 DNA is TGCAGTGCCACGACTAGCGGGGGCACAGATACGCAGTATTTT.

This clonotype was picked up a small number of times. The chain joins TRBV5-1 to TRBJ2-1; D is possibly TRBD2 (6 bases). The V gene lost 3 bases and the J gene lost 5 bases, with 15 bases spanning the gap. The CDR3 is made up of 15 amino acids. Germline values: CDR1 SGHRS, CDR2 YFSETQ. The CDR3 nucleotides are TGCGCCAGCAGCTCGCCCGGGACTCTCGACAATGAGCAGTTCTTC. This translates into CASSSPGTLDNEQFF.

The V call is TRBV4-2, the J call TRBJ2-7, with D maybe TRBD1 (6 bases). The CDR3 loop spans 23 amino acids. V was pared by 4 bases and J by 2 bases, with 39 bases between. Germline V lookup: CDR1 LGHNA, CDR2 YNFKEQ. Written as DNA, the CDR3 is TGTGCCAGCAGCCCCCCCCGACCCCAGAAGGACAGTAGGCAACTCGCTTTCCCCTACGAGCAGTACTTC. This translates into CASSPPRPQKDSRQLAFPYEQYF.

This clonotype was seen ten or more times. The rearrangement links TRBV12-3 or TRBV12-4 to TRBJ2-1, with D possibly matching TRBD2 (6 bases). V was shortened by 5 bases and J by 8 bases, with 13 bases between the two germline ends. This CDR3 spans 13 amino acids. The CDR3 DNA is TGTGCCAGCAGTGGTCGGGGGATCCATGAGCAGTTCTTC. It translates to CASSGRGIHEQFF.

This clonotype was observed many times. The chain joins TRBV27 to TRBJ2-7; 9 positions agree with TRBD1. The trim removed 6 bases at V and 5 bases at J, leaving 5 bases unmatched. The CDR3 is 13 amino acids. The germline CDR1 and CDR2 sequences are MNHEY and SMNVEV (reference sequence). The CDR3 DNA sequence: TGTGCCAGCAGCACCGGGACAGGGAACGAGCAGTACGTC. This sequence encodes CASSTGTGNEQYV.

The CDR3 DNA is TGCGCCAGCAGCTTGGCGGATCGACAGACGGCCAGCACAGATACGCAGTATTTT. Protein product: CASSLADRQTASTDTQYF. This chain uses TRBV5-1 with TRBJ2-3, with D maybe TRBD1 (5 bases). From germline, CDR1 is SGHRS and CDR2 YFSETQ. V was trimmed by 0 bases and J by 0 bases, leaving 17 bases between them. The CDR3 is made up of 18 amino acids.

This clonotype was detected only once. The junction departs from germline at one end; a sequencing error may be responsible. The chain has TRBV9 and TRBJ2-2; D might be TRBD2 (6 bases). Germline V gives CDR1 SGDLS, CDR2 YYNGEE. The CDR3 has 20 residues. CDR3 coding DNA: TGTGCCAGCAGCGTAGGGCGGGGCCTTCTCCCCCCCGCGAACATCGGGGAGCTGTTTTTT. Protein product: CASSVGRGLLPPANIGELFF.

V and J are TRBV28 and TRBJ2-1; 11 bases line up with TRBD2. Germline lookup yields CDR1 MDHEN and CDR2 SYDVKM. V gave up 9 bases and J gave up 4 bases; unmatched junction bases: 8. This CDR3 region has 15 residues. The CDR3: CARKTSGDSYNEQFF. As DNA, the CDR3 is TGTGCCAGAAAGACTAGCGGGGATTCGTACAATGAGCAGTTCTTC.

V gene TRBV20-1 combines with J gene TRBJ2-3; the match to TRBD2 covers 12 bases. Unmatched junction bases numbered 12, after V lost 6 bases and J lost 5 bases. This CDR3 has 16 amino acids. Germline V lookup: CDR1 DFQATT, CDR2 SNEGSKA (reference sequence). Here the CDR3 DNA reads TGCAGTGCCTGGGGCCTAGCGGGAGGGCCTAGAGATACGCAGTATTTT. Translated, it gives CSAWGLAGGPRDTQYF.

This clonotype showed up many times. The V gene is TRBV12-3 or TRBV12-4, the J gene TRBJ2-5; D is unclear. This CDR3 region has 13 residues. Trimming took 6 bases from V and 3 from J, leaving 11 bases between them. This CDR3 reads CASRSGFEETQYF. Written as DNA, the CDR3 is TGTGCCAGCAGGTCAGGATTTGAAGAGACCCAGTACTTC.

This clonotype occurred a few times. The chain links TRBV15 to TRBJ2-1, with TRBD2 as a possible D gene (6 bases). The CDR3 has 13 residues. In germline, CDR1 is LNHNV, CDR2 YYDKDF (reference sequence). Trimming took off 2 bases at V and 10 bases at J, with 12 bases between the two ends. CDR3 residues: CATSRRLVGEQFF. CDR3 coding DNA: TGTGCCACCAGCAGAAGACTAGTGGGCGAGCAGTTCTTC.

A few counts support this clonotype. V gene TRBV15 combines with J gene TRBJ2-2; possible D gene TRBD1, 5 bases. The CDR3 runs 15 residues. V was clipped by 3 bases and J by 0 bases, with 8 bases between them. The V gene's germline CDR1 is LNHNV and CDR2 YYDKDF (reference sequence). The CDR3 coding sequence is TGTGCCACCAGCAGGGACACCTCGAACACCGGGGAGCTGTTTTTT. This encodes CATSRDTSNTGELFF.

This clonotype was detected only a few times. This chain joins TRBV2 and TRBJ2-2; TRBD2 might be the D (7 bases). V was trimmed by 6 bases and J by 7 bases, leaving 21 bases between them. The CDR3 is 16 residues long. Germline CDR1 is SNHLY and CDR2 is FYNNEI. Written as DNA, the CDR3 is TGTGCCAGCAGCTCTGGGGGGGCTCTTGAAAGCGGGGAGCTGTTTTTT. This gives the protein CASSSGGALESGELFF.

This clonotype was counted between two and nine times. DNA for the CDR3: TGTGCCAGCAGTTCTCAAGAGGGTTATAGGGAGCAGTACGTC. Translated, it gives CASSSQEGYREQYV. The rearrangement uses TRBV28 and TRBJ2-7; D may be TRBD2 (5 bases). Trimming stripped 4 bases from V and 7 bases from J, with 17 bases between. The CDR3 is 14 amino acids. The germline V gene has CDR1 MDHEN and CDR2 SYDVKM.